This T cell receptor beta chain was identified in a study of blood T cell repertoires in COVID-19. Across the study: The cDNA or gDNA used as material had been derived from T cells, B-cell-depleted T cells, or PBMCs.

Here immunoSEQ multiplex PCR was the method, and the copy in TCRdb shows in-frame clones only, minus some. The table has about 430,000 clones, 70% to 90% seen once. Everyone who took part was roughly 18 to 90 years old, and they came from about 25 US areas. Clinical history as reported by participants underpinned cohort assignment. Within the 2 weeks before study entry, each person in the exposed group met a COVID-19 case. This receptor was identified in a woman aged 18-30 years who had been exposed to COVID-19. Sequencing was carried out using PBMCs or T cells enriched from blood (not recorded which).

CDR3 residues: CASSKGVLAGRSRSTDTQYF. DNA of the CDR3: TGTGCCAGCAGCAAAGGGGTACTAGCGGGAAGAAGCCGGAGCACAGATACGCAGTATTTT. The chain couples TRBV21-1 to TRBJ2-3; the table assigns TRBD2, which was not confirmed against the DNA. TRBV21-1 represents a pseudogene. CDR3 length equals 20 residues.